This TCR beta chain is from a study of post-analysis software for immune sequencing data. Study observations and caveats: The study found TRBV5-6, TRBV5-1 and TRBV20-1 among four to six TRBV segments more frequent in patients than controls. Normalized Chao1 diversity was significantly reduced in patients versus controls.

The CDR3 consists of 16 residues. The germline V gene has CDR1 SGHTA and CDR2 FQGNSA. V lost 4 bases and J lost 2; bases outside the gene matches: 7. Unique molecular identifiers were present in the TCR beta cDNA libraries. A single record per CDR3 protein comes from TCRdb applying MiXCR to the PCR reads. The repertoire holds about 400,000 distinct CDR3 sequences, roughly 36% seen once, with around an eighth in the top ten. About this clonotype: The antigen remains undetermined.

The chain links TRBV7-2 to TRBJ2-1; 8 nucleotides match TRBD1. The clonotype originates from a girl aged 5-17 years with multiple sclerosis. Sequences were obtained from blood. CDR3 region: CASSSQGQGPYNEQFF. The DNA of the CDR3 is TGTGCCAGCAGCTCTCAAGGACAGGGTCCCTACAATGAGCAGTTCTTC.